This T cell receptor (beta chain) was captured by sequencing in a study of monozygotic twins with inflammatory bowel disease. A note on this clonotype: No antigen is known for it.

UMIs incorporating a 6-nucleotide sample barcode were appended by means of template switching. One entry per CDR3 protein, without DNA, is what TCRdb gives after re-calling the 5' RACE reads. Its clone listing holds around 230,000 distinct CDR3 sequences. The study's findings and limits: Compared with healthy co-twins, IBD patients showed reduced TCRbeta repertoire diversity by inverse Simpson. Discordant twins showed the same repertoire similarity as concordant twins, possibly from limited power.

Per the germline V gene, CDR1 is DFQATT and CDR2 is SNEGSKA (reference sequence). There are 14 residues in the CDR3. The V and J genes are TRBV20-1 and TRBJ2-3; TCRdb gives TRBD1 as the D gene, but with no DNA this cannot be confirmed. Specimen: blood. The receptor comes from a human donor with ulcerative colitis or Crohn's disease, or a healthy co-twin of an affected twin (not recorded which). The CDR3 loop reads CSAIPGHRTDTQYF.